Listed below are T cell receptor beta chains from one sample, sequenced in a study of shared clonotypes between healthy human individuals. Here immunoSEQ multiplex PCR was the method, and the copy in TCRdb shows in-frame clones only, minus some. This table has millions of clones, less than 95% appearing once. The material sequenced was naive CD8+ T cells sorted from blood. All receptors come from a man aged 18 to 30 in good health. CDR3s include the opening cysteine and the closing phenylalanine or tryptophan. Each record gives: D gene, V gene, clone size, J gene, CDR3 DNA, CDR3 protein. A D gene is named only where the DNA matches it firmly. The size entry is marked missing in some rows and otherwise reads once, few, many or a size class.

>NA|TRBV9|NA|TRBJ2-2
TGTGCCAGCAGCGTAGAGGGGGGGAACACCGGGGAGCTGTTTTTT
CASSVEGGNTGELFF
>TRBD1|TRBV29-1|NA|TRBJ2-7
TGCAGCGTTGAAGATGCGACAGGGGACCACGAGCAGTACTTC
CSVEDATGDHEQYF
>NA|TRBV9|NA|TRBJ2-5
TGTGCCAGCAGCGTAGCTTTGGGCCCAGAGACCCAGTACTTC
CASSVALGPETQYF
>TRBD2|TRBV5-4|NA|TRBJ2-2
TGTGCCAGCAGCTCGGACGCGGGAGATGAGGCCGGGGAGCTGTTTTTT
CASSSDAGDEAGELFF
>NA|TRBV21-1|NA|TRBJ2-7
TGTGCCAGCAGCAAAATCGCGGGCGGCTACGAGCAGTACTTC
CASSKIAGGYEQYF
>NA|TRBV7-9|NA|TRBJ2-5
TGTGCCAGCAGCTTAGGGACAGCTGCCGGCGAGACCCAGTACTTC
CASSLGTAAGETQYF
>TRBD1|TRBV10-1|once|TRBJ2-1
TGCGCCAGCAGTGAGTCGACAGGGGAAGCAAACAATGAGCAGTTCTTC
CASSESTGEANNEQFF
>NA|TRBV6-5|NA|TRBJ2-7
TGTGCCAGCAGTTACTCACCTCCGGGAACCACCTACGAGCAGTACTTC
CASSYSPPGTTYEQYF
>TRBD1|TRBV11-2|NA|TRBJ2-1
TGTGCCAGCAGCTTAGTAGCAGGGGGCTTCACCGATGAGCAGTTCTTC
CASSLVAGGFTDEQFF
>NA|TRBV5-4|NA|TRBJ2-3
TGTGCCAGCAGCCCTTCCAGCACAGATACGCAGTATTTT
CASSPSSTDTQYF
>TRBD2|TRBV10-3|NA|TRBJ2-7
TGTGCCATCAGTGGCCCCGGGACTAGCTCCGTCTCCTACGAGCAGTACTTC
CAISGPGTSSVSYEQYF
>NA|TRBV30|NA|TRBJ1-1
TGTGCCTGGTCGGTACAGGGTCCGGGTGAAGCTTTCTTT
CAWSVQGPGEAFF
>NA|TRBV27|NA|TRBJ1-1
TGTGCCAGCAGCTTAGACCCACTGCCGAACACTGAAGCTTTCTTT
CASSLDPLPNTEAFF
>TRBD1|TRBV4-1|NA|TRBJ1-1
TGCGCCAGCAGCCTAGTGGGACAGGTCTTCTTT
CASSLVGQVFF
>NA|TRBV4-3|NA|TRBJ2-6
TGCGCCAGCAGCCAAGATATCACAGGCGGGGCCAACGTCCTGACTTTC
CASSQDITGGANVLTF
>NA|TRBV12-5|NA|TRBJ2-1
TGTGCTAGTGGTTTGCCCTTAGGTATTGGGGAGCAGTTCTTC
CASGLPLGIGEQFF
>NA|TRBV7-6|few|TRBJ2-5
TGTGCCAGCAGCCACTTCCAAGAGACCCAGTACTTC
CASSHFQETQYF